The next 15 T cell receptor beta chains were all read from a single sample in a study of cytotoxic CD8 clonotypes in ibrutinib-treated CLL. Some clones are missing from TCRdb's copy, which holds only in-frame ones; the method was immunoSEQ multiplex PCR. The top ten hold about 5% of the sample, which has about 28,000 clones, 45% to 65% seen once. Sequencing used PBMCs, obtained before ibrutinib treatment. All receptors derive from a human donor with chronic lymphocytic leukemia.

CDR3 amino acids: CASSLRTGVSNTEAFF. In nucleotides, the CDR3 is TGTGCCAGCAGCTTAAGGACAGGGGTATCGAACACTGAAGCTTTCTTT. This rearrangement joins TRBV7-9 to TRBJ1-1; 9 positions agree with TRBD1. Germline V CDR1 and CDR2: SEHNR, FQNEAQ (reference sequence). The CDR3 length is 16 residues. Losses at the gene ends were 2 bases for V and 1 base for J; bases not matched to a gene: 5.

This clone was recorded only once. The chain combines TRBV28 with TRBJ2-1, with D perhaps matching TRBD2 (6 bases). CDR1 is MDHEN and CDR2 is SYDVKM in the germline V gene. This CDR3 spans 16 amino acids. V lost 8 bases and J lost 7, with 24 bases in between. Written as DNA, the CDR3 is TGTGCCAGCGCGGAGGGGCGCGGCGTTTATGGGAATGAGCAGTTCTTC. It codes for CASAEGRGVYGNEQFF.

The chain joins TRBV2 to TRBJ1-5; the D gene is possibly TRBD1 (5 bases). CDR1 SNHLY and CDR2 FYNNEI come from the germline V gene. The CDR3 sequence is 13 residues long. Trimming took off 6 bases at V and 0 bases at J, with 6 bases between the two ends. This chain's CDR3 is CASRGGSNQPQHF. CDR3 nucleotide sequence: TGTGCCAGCAGGGGGGGTAGCAATCAGCCCCAGCATTTT.

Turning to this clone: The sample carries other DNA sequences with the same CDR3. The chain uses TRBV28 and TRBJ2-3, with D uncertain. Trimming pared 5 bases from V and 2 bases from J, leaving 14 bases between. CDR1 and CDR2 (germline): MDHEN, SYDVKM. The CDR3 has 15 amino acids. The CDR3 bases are TGTGCCAGCAGTCCCCCCTCGGGCCTCACAGATACGCAGTATTTT. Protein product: CASSPPSGLTDTQYF.

The CDR3 here is CASSMGTSPSYEQYF. For the CDR3, the DNA is TGTGCCAGCAGCATGGGGACTAGCCCGTCCTACGAGCAGTACTTC. This sequence joins TRBV7-9 and TRBJ2-7; TRBD2 matches at 9 bases. Germline CDR1 reads SEHNR; CDR2 reads FQNEAQ (reference sequence). Trimming removed 5 bases from V and 1 base from J; junction bases left unmatched: 6. This CDR3 region has 15 residues.

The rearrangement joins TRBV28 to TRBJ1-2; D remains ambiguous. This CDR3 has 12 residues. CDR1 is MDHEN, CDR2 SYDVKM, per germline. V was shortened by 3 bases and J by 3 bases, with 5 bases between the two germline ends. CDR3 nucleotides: TGTGCCAGCAGTTTGTCCCACTATGGCTACACCTTC. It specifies CASSLSHYGYTF.

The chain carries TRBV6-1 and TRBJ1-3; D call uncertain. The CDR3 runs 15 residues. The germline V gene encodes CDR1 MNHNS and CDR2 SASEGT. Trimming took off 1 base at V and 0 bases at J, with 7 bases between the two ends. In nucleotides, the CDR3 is TGTGCCAGCAGTGAAGTCCAGAGCTCTGGAAACACCATATATTTT. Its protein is CASSEVQSSGNTIYF.

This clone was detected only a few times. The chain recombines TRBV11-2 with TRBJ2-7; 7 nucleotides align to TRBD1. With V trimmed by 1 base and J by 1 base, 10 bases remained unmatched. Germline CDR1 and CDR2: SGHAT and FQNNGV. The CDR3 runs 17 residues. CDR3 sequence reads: CASSLAATGSFSYEQYF. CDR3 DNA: TGTGCCAGCAGCTTAGCGGCGACAGGGAGTTTTTCCTACGAGCAGTACTTC.

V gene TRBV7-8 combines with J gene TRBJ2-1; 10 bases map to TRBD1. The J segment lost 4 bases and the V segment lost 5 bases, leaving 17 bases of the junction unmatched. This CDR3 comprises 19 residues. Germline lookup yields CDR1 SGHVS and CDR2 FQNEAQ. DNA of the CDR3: TGTGCCAGCAGCCCCTCGACAGGGGGCTACGAGATACGATACAATGAGCAGTTCTTC. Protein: CASSPSTGGYEIRYNEQFF.

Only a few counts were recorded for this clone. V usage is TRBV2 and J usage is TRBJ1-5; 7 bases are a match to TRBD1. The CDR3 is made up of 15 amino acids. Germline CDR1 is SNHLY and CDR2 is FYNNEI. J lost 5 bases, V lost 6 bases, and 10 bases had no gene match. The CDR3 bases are TGTGCCAGCAGCGAGGGACAGTATTACGATCAGCCCCAGCATTTT. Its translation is CASSEGQYYDQPQHF. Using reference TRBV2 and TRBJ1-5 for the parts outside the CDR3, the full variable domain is EPEVTQTPSHQVTQMGQEVILRCVPISNHLYFYWYRQILGQKVEFLVSFYNNEISEKSEIFDDQFSVERPDGSNFTLKIRSTKLEDSAMYFCASSEGQYYDQPQHFGDGTRLSIL.

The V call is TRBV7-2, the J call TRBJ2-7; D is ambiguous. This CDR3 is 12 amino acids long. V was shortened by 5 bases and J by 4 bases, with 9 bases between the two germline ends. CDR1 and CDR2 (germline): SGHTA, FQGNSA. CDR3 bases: TGTGCCAGCAGCCGCCCCCGTTACGAGCAGTACTTC. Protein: CASSRPRYEQYF.

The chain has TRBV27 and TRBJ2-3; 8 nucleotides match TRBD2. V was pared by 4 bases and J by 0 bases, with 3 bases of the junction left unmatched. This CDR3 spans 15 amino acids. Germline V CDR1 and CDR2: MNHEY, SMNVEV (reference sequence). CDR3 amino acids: CASSSPSGSTDTQYF. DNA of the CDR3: TGTGCCAGCAGTTCCCCTAGCGGGAGCACAGATACGCAGTATTTT.

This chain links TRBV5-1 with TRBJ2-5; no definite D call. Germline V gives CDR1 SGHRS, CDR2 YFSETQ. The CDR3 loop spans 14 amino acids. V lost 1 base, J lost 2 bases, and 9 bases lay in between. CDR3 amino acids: CASSLKGAQETQYF. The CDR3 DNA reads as TGCGCCAGCAGCTTGAAAGGAGCACAAGAGACCCAGTACTTC. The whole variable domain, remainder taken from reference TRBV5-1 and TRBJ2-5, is KAGVTQTPRYLIKTRGQQVTLSCSPISGHRSVSWYQQTPGQGLQFLFEYFSETQRNKGNFPGRFSGRQFSNSRSEMNVSTLELGDSALYLCASSLKGAQETQYFGPGTRLLVL.

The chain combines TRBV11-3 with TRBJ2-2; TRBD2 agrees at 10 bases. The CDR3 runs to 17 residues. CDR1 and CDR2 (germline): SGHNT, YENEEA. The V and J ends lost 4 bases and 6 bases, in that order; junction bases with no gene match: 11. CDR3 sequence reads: CASSSHPLAGVPGELFF. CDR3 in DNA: TGTGCCAGCAGCTCCCACCCGCTAGCGGGAGTCCCCGGGGAGCTGTTTTTT.

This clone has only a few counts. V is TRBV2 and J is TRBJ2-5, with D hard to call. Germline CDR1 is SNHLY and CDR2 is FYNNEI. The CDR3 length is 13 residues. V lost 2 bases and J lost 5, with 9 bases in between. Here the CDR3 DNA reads TGTGCCAGCAGTGAACCTAGGTGGGAGACCCAGTACTTC. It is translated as CASSEPRWETQYF.